Following are 12 T cell receptor beta chains from one sample sequenced in a study of cytotoxic CD8 clonotypes in ibrutinib-treated CLL. This table comes from immunoSEQ multiplex PCR, and its TCRdb copy is limited to in-frame clones, with some not included. The sample yields about 86,000 clones, about 86% seen once. Sequenced material: PBMCs, taken before ibrutinib treatment. The receptors here all came from a human donor with chronic lymphocytic leukemia.

CDR3 sequence reads: CASKTWTGIISRGYTF. In DNA, the CDR3 is TGTGCCAGTAAAACCTGGACAGGGATTATTTCCCGGGGCTACACCTTC. V gene TRBV19 combines with J gene TRBJ1-2, with TRBD1 identical over 8 bases. This CDR3 spans 16 amino acids. J gave up 8 bases and V 7 bases, and 18 bases lay outside the gene matches. The germline V gene encodes CDR1 LNHDA and CDR2 SQIVND (reference sequence).

The V call is TRBV5-6, the J call TRBJ2-6; the D is unclear. Germline-derived CDR1 and CDR2 are SGHDT and YYEEEE. The CDR3 has 17 amino acids. Deletions cut 4 bases from V and 0 bases from J, with 14 bases between. As DNA, the CDR3 is TGTGCCAGCAGCGACAAGCTCGTTTTCTCTGGGGCCAACGTCCTGACTTTC. This codes for CASSDKLVFSGANVLTF.

V gene TRBV9 combines with J gene TRBJ1-2; a possible D gene is TRBD1 (5 bases). The ends were cut back, 3 bases at V and 0 bases at J, with 9 bases in the middle. The CDR3 extends over 14 amino acids. Germline CDR1 reads SGDLS; CDR2 reads YYNGEE. The CDR3 bases are TGTGCCAGCAGCGCAGGGTTTTCTAACTATGGCTACACCTTC. Translating gives CASSAGFSNYGYTF.

A remark on this clone: The same CDR3 also results from other DNA sequences found in this sample. V and J are TRBV14 and TRBJ1-1; D is uncertain. CDR1 and CDR2 (germline): SGHDN, FVKESK. Trimming cost V 1 base and J 0 bases, with 6 bases left between them. This CDR3 has 14 amino acids. The CDR3 here is CASSQAGMNTEAFF. Here the CDR3 DNA reads TGTGCCAGCAGCCAAGCCGGGATGAACACTGAAGCTTTCTTT.

CDR3 nucleotides: TGTGCCAGCAGCTCCAACCAGGGAAATAGATACGAGCAGTACTTC. It specifies CASSSNQGNRYEQYF. The V gene is TRBV7-8, the J gene TRBJ2-7; D possibly corresponds to TRBD1 (5 bases). The germline gives CDR1 SGHVS, CDR2 FQNEAQ. The CDR3 is 15 amino acids. Trimming cost V 4 bases and J 4 bases, with 17 bases left between them.

For the CDR3, the DNA is TGTGCCAGCAGGTTAGAGGGGGGAATCCCCATCTATGGCTACACCTTC. Residues: CASRLEGGIPIYGYTF. The rearrangement uses TRBV2 and TRBJ1-2, with D possibly being TRBD1 (6 bases). The CDR3 covers 16 residues. V was pared by 6 bases and J by 4 bases, with 21 bases between. Germline CDR1 is SNHLY and CDR2 is FYNNEI.

This clone appeared a few times. This sequence joins TRBV27 and TRBJ1-1; D gene ambiguous. CDR1 is MNHEY and CDR2 is SMNVEV in the germline V gene (reference sequence). The germline V and J ends were trimmed by 6 bases and 0 bases, with 5 bases remaining between them. This CDR3 region has 12 residues. DNA for the CDR3: TGTGCCAGCAGGGGGATGAACACTGAAGCTTTCTTT. Encoded protein: CASRGMNTEAFF.

The rearrangement uses TRBV10-1 and TRBJ2-1; 8 bases match TRBD1. Germline loops: CDR1 WNHNN, CDR2 SYGVQD (reference sequence). The V gene end was trimmed by 3 bases and the J gene end by 6 bases; junction bases not matched to a gene: 10. CDR3 length: 16 residues. The CDR3 reads CASSDPGTGFCNEQFF. As DNA, the CDR3 is TGCGCCAGCAGTGATCCCGGGACAGGTTTTTGCAATGAGCAGTTCTTC.

The chain joins TRBV28 to TRBJ1-2; 8 positions agree with TRBD1. Unmatched junction bases numbered 8, after V lost 6 bases and J lost 8 bases. The germline V gene encodes CDR1 MDHEN and CDR2 SYDVKM. This CDR3 has 13 amino acids. The CDR3 sequence: CASSSQGVRGYTF. The CDR3 DNA reads TGTGCCAGCAGCTCACAGGGGGTCAGGGGCTACACCTTC.

This chain joins TRBV28 and TRBJ2-7, with a possible D match to TRBD1 (6 bases). The CDR3 extends over 14 amino acids. Germline CDR1 MDHEN, CDR2 SYDVKM. Trimming pared 7 bases from V and 6 bases from J, leaving 19 bases between. The CDR3 reads CASNRDRIGSEQYF. Here the CDR3 DNA reads TGTGCCAGCAACAGAGACAGGATAGGATCCGAGCAGTACTTC.

The chain joins TRBV7-9 to TRBJ2-1, with TRBD2 identical over 7 bases. The CDR3 has 15 amino acids. From germline, CDR1 is SEHNR and CDR2 FQNEAQ (reference sequence). The V segment lost 3 bases and the J segment 1 base; nucleotides outside the gene matches: 3. CDR3 DNA: TGTGCCAGCAGCTTGGGAGGGACGTCCTACAATGAGCAGTTCTTC. Its translation: CASSLGGTSYNEQFF.

This chain links TRBV5-1 with TRBJ2-7; TRBD2 agrees at 7 bases. The CDR3 is 14 residues long. Germline lookup yields CDR1 SGHRS and CDR2 YFSETQ. J lost 5 bases, V lost 4 bases, and 9 bases had no gene match. As DNA, the CDR3 is TGCGCCAGCAGCCATGACAAGGGAGGGGACGAGCAGTACTTC. Protein sequence: CASSHDKGGDEQYF.